A selection of T cell receptor beta chains follows, all from one sample in a study of cytomegalovirus exposure and HLA in healthy donors. Sequencing was performed with immunoSEQ multiplex PCR; in TCRdb, only in-frame clones are kept and a portion is missing. Its table records about 200,000 clones. The sample taken for sequencing was PBMCs. The receptors originated from a girl aged 2 to 10 in good health and CMV-seropositive. Each CDR3 is given with its conserved first and last residue. Each record gives: J gene, D gene, V gene, CDR3 DNA, CDR3 protein. The D gene is left open where the match is weak.

>TRBJ2-1|TRBD2|TRBV4-1
TGCGCCAGCAGCCAGCGGGAGACGCAGTTCTTC
CASSQRETQFF
>TRBJ1-2|NA|TRBV28
TGTGCCAGCAGTTTGTTAGGCAGGGGACGGGGCTACACCTTC
CASSLLGRGRGYTF
>TRBJ2-7|NA|TRBV7-9
TGTGCCAGCAGCGCAAGACTAGCCTACGAGCAGTACTTC
CASSARLAYEQYF
>TRBJ1-3|NA|TRBV19
TGTGCCAGTAGATTCGGCTCTGGAAACACCATATATTTT
CASRFGSGNTIYF
>TRBJ1-4|NA|TRBV7-6
TGTGCCAGCAGCCTAACTCCAGGGGTCGCAACTAATGAAAAACTGTTTTTT
CASSLTPGVATNEKLFF
>TRBJ2-3|NA|TRBV5-6
TGTGCCAGCAGCTCCTCCGGGACACGGAGAGCCACAGATACGCAGTATTTT
CASSSSGTRRATDTQYF
>TRBJ1-1|NA|TRBV10-3
TGTGCCATCAGTGCTGGTCAGACCGGGGGTGGGTCTGAAGCTTTCTTT
CAISAGQTGGGSEAFF
>TRBJ1-1|TRBD1|TRBV6-6
TGTGCCAGCAGTCCCGACAGGGTTGGCAACACTGAAGCTTTCTTT
CASSPDRVGNTEAFF
>TRBJ2-2|NA|TRBV9
TGTGCCAGCAGCGTAGGTTCTCCCGGGGAGCTGTTTTTT
CASSVGSPGELFF
>TRBJ2-7|TRBD1|TRBV5-1
TGCGCCAGCAGCTGGGGGCGGACAGGGGGCTTTAACGAGCAGTACTTC
CASSWGRTGGFNEQYF
>TRBJ2-2|TRBD2|TRBV2
TGTGCCAGCAGTGACCCGGGACTAGCGGGAGTGGCCGGGGAGCTGTTTTTT
CASSDPGLAGVAGELFF
>TRBJ2-5|NA|TRBV29-1
TGCAGCTTTACTCCGACAGTAGGAGAGACCCAGTACTTC
CSFTPTVGETQYF
>TRBJ2-5|NA|TRBV18
TGTGCCAGCTCCTCAACTGGCGGGCCCCAAGAGACCCAGTACTTC
CASSSTGGPQETQYF
>TRBJ2-5|TRBD2|TRBV14
TGTGCCAGCAGCCAACTAGCGGTAGAGACCCAGTACTTC
CASSQLAVETQYF
>TRBJ1-3|TRBD1|TRBV28
TGTGCCAGCAGTTTGGCAAGGGGGCTCGGAAACACCATATATTTT
CASSLARGLGNTIYF
>TRBJ1-1|NA|TRBV2
TGTGCCAGCAAGATACTAGGACAGATAAACACTGAAGCTTTCTTT
CASKILGQINTEAFF
>TRBJ2-7|TRBD2|TRBV11-2
TGTGCCAGCAGCCCGGGGACTATCAATCCCTACGAGCAGTACTTC
CASSPGTINPYEQYF
>TRBJ1-5|TRBD1|TRBV19
TGTGCCAGTAGTATGACAGGGATGGCTCAGCCCCAGCATTTT
CASSMTGMAQPQHF
>TRBJ1-5|NA|TRBV4-1
TGCGCCAGCAGCCAAGGTGGGCTGGGCAATCAGCCCCAGCATTTT
CASSQGGLGNQPQHF
>TRBJ2-7|TRBD2|TRBV7-2
TGTGCCAGCACCCTAGGCTGGGCTAGCGGATCCTACGAGCAGTACTTC
CASTLGWASGSYEQYF
>TRBJ2-7|TRBD2|TRBV13
TGTGCCAGCAGCCGAGGGGTAGCGGGAGGGAACGAGCAGTACTTC
CASSRGVAGGNEQYF
>TRBJ2-5|TRBD2|TRBV5-1
TGCGCCAGCAGCGGGGGGGGACTAGCGGGAGAAGAGACCCAGTACTTC
CASSGGGLAGEETQYF
>TRBJ2-5|NA|TRBV29-1
TGCAGCGTTGGTGGGCTGCCGTCAGAGACCCAGTACTTC
CSVGGLPSETQYF
>TRBJ1-1|TRBD1|TRBV9
TGTGCCAGCAGCGAGGGGGGAAGGGACAGGGGGCGAAGCACTGAAGCTTTCTTT
CASSEGGRDRGRSTEAFF
>TRBJ2-7|TRBD1|TRBV28
TGTGCCAGCAGCGAAGCCTGGGACAGGAAACACTACGAGCAGTACTTC
CASSEAWDRKHYEQYF
>TRBJ1-1|NA|TRBV18
TGTGCCAGCTCACCGAGCCTGAACACTGAAGCTTTCTTT
CASSPSLNTEAFF
>TRBJ1-1|TRBD1|TRBV28
TGTGCCAGCAGTACAGGGGGCACTGAAGCTTTCTTT
CASSTGGTEAFF
>TRBJ2-7|NA|TRBV6-5
TGTGCCAGCAGCGATACCGGGACTGGAAGCTACGAGCAGTACTTC
CASSDTGTGSYEQYF
>TRBJ1-2|TRBD1|TRBV11-2
TGTGCCAGCAGCGCCGACAGGGGGCAAGGAGGCTACACCTTC
CASSADRGQGGYTF
>TRBJ1-3|NA|TRBV30
TGTGCCTGGGGGTATGCGGACACCATATATTTT
CAWGYADTIYF
>TRBJ1-2|TRBD1|TRBV29-1
TGCAGCGTTGATGGACAGGGGGTTAACTATGGCTACACCTTC
CSVDGQGVNYGYTF
>TRBJ2-3|TRBD2|TRBV2
TGTGCCAGCATTCTGCTAGCGGGAGTAACAGATACGCAGTATTTT
CASILLAGVTDTQYF
>TRBJ2-1|NA|TRBV7-3
TGTGCCAGCAGCTTGCTCGGAGGTGAGCAGTTCTTC
CASSLLGGEQFF
>TRBJ2-7|NA|TRBV29-1
TGCAGCGTTGAGGCGGGGGCCCGGGGCGAGCAGTACTTC
CSVEAGARGEQYF
>TRBJ1-5|NA|TRBV27
TGTGCCAGCAGTCCCACCCGGGGTAGCAATCAGCCCCAGCATTTT
CASSPTRGSNQPQHF
>TRBJ1-5|TRBD1|TRBV28
TGTGCCAGCAGTTTAAGGGACAGCCTCCGGGGGACCCAGCATTTT
CASSLRDSLRGTQHF
>TRBJ2-5|NA|TRBV29-1
TGCAGCGTTGGTCTTAGCACCCAAGAGACCCAGTACTTC
CSVGLSTQETQYF
>TRBJ1-2|NA|TRBV28
TGTGCCAGCAGTTTTGACGGGAACTATGGCTACACCTTC
CASSFDGNYGYTF
>TRBJ2-1|TRBD2|TRBV4-2
TGTGCCAGCAGCCAAGATAGTAGCGGGAGCATTTATGAGCAGTTCTTC
CASSQDSSGSIYEQFF
>TRBJ2-7|NA|TRBV29-1
TGCAGCGTGCAAGCGGGTCTTCAGTACTTC
CSVQAGLQYF
>TRBJ2-1|NA|TRBV5-6
TGTGCCAGCAGCTCAGGGGCGAGCTCCTACAATGAGCGGTTCTTC
CASSSGASSYNERFF
>TRBJ2-2|TRBD2|TRBV9
TGTGCCAGCAGCGTAGGTATCTTGACTAGCGGGAAGGCCGGGGAGCTGTTTTTT
CASSVGILTSGKAGELFF